The 23 T cell receptor beta chains reported below all come from one sample, sequenced in a study of shared clonotypes between healthy human individuals. Generated by immunoSEQ multiplex PCR, the TCRdb table keeps only in-frame clones and is missing some. In the table there are about half a million clones, 60% to 80% of which are singletons. Sequenced material: PBMCs. The receptor set was obtained from a woman between 40 and 55 years old in good health. Some clones in this sample may be carry-over from other donors' samples.

This clone was picked up a small number of times. The V gene is TRBV20-1, the J gene TRBJ2-7; D is unresolved. The V gene's germline CDR1 is DFQATT and CDR2 SNEGSKA (reference sequence). This CDR3 spans 11 amino acids. Trimming pared 7 bases from V and 6 bases from J, leaving 13 bases between. For the CDR3, the DNA is TGCAGTGTCGCCCCGGCCCGCGAGCAGTACTTC. Its protein is CSVAPAREQYF.

With respect to this clone: A read error may account for a junction end that differs from germline. The chain is built from TRBV27 and TRBJ2-7; D is uncertain. CDR1 MNHEY and CDR2 SMNVEV come from the germline V gene (reference sequence). This CDR3 contains 15 residues. The CDR3 DNA sequence: TGTGCCGGCAGTTTGGCCCCTACCGGCTCCTACGAGCAGTACTTC. It translates to CAGSLAPTGSYEQYF.

V is TRBV4-3 and J is TRBJ2-4; D might be TRBD2 (5 bases). V dropped 1 base and J dropped 10 bases, with 14 bases sitting between them. The germline V gene has CDR1 LGHNA and CDR2 YSLEER. The CDR3 contains 14 residues. The CDR3 DNA follows: TGCGCCAGCAGCCAAGGGCCTAGCCTGGGAATTCAGTACTTC. Its protein product is CASSQGPSLGIQYF.

This rearrangement joins TRBV29-1 to TRBJ2-7; TRBD1 agrees at 8 bases. V shed 5 bases, J shed 2 bases, and the junction held 5 bases outside the gene matches. The CDR3 runs 13 residues. Per germline, CDR1 SQVTM and CDR2 ANQGSEA. The CDR3 bases are TGCAGCGTTAACCCGACAGGGGCCTACGAGCAGTACTTC. Translation: CSVNPTGAYEQYF.

The chain joins TRBV28 to TRBJ2-7, with 8 bases that match TRBD2. From germline, CDR1 is MDHEN and CDR2 SYDVKM. Trimming cost V 7 bases and J 0 bases; bases outside gene matches: 11. The CDR3 runs to 16 residues. This CDR3 reads CASIPGGRWTSYEQYF. CDR3 coding DNA: TGTGCCAGCATCCCGGGGGGGAGGTGGACCTCCTACGAGCAGTACTTC.

CDR3 nucleotide sequence: TGTGCCAGCAGCCCCGGGACTAGCGGGAATTCAGGAGAGACCCAGTACTTC. Its translation: CASSPGTSGNSGETQYF. The chain carries TRBV9 and TRBJ2-5, with 13 bases identical to TRBD2. The CDR3 has 17 residues. V dropped 4 bases and J dropped 4; count of bases not matched to a gene: 10. From germline, CDR1 is SGDLS and CDR2 YYNGEE.

This chain connects TRBV2 to TRBJ2-1, with D perhaps TRBD2 (6 bases). Germline CDR1 SNHLY, CDR2 FYNNEI. The CDR3 is 16 amino acids. Trimming pared 4 bases from V and 0 bases from J, leaving 13 bases between. CDR3 in amino acids: CASSAGSGSSYNEQFF. CDR3 in DNA: TGTGCCAGCAGTGCGGGTAGCGGTAGCTCCTACAATGAGCAGTTCTTC.

The J gene is TRBJ1-2, the V gene TRBV19, with 7 bases identical to TRBD1. Germline lookup yields CDR1 LNHDA and CDR2 SQIVND (reference sequence). Trimming took 8 bases from V and 4 from J; bases not matched to a gene: 7. The CDR3 sequence is 13 residues long. CDR3 residues: CASRDSKVYGYTF. DNA for the CDR3: TGTGCCAGTCGGGACAGTAAAGTCTATGGCTACACCTTC. The full variable domain, its missing parts supplied by reference TRBV19 and TRBJ1-2, is DGGITQSPKYLFRKEGQNVTLSCEQNLNHDAMYWYRQDPGQGLRLIYYSQIVNDFQKGDIAEGYSVSREKKESFPLTVTSAQKNPTAFYLCASRDSKVYGYTFGSGTRLTVV.

This clone was detected a few times. The chain combines TRBV2 with TRBJ2-7; no clear D gene. Trimming took off 1 base at V and 6 bases at J, with 7 bases between the two ends. The CDR3 sequence is 12 residues long. Looked up from germline, CDR1 is SNHLY and CDR2 is FYNNEI. CDR3 DNA sequence: TGTGCCAGCAGTGAAGACGCGGCCGAGCAGTACTTC. Translating it yields CASSEDAAEQYF.

This clone was seen a handful of times. The V gene is TRBV7-9, the J gene TRBJ1-1; D call uncertain. The CDR3 extends over 13 amino acids. V lost 1 base and J 4 bases, leaving 7 bases between the germline ends. Germline lookup yields CDR1 SEHNR and CDR2 FQNEAQ (reference sequence). The chain's CDR3 is CASSLDGSTEAFF. CDR3 DNA: TGTGCCAGCAGCTTAGACGGGAGCACTGAAGCTTTCTTT.

The J gene is TRBJ2-7, the V gene TRBV11-2; tentative D call: TRBD2 (5 bases). Trimming took 1 base from V and 3 from J, leaving 13 bases between them. CDR3 length: 15 amino acids. Germline values: CDR1 SGHAT, CDR2 FQNNGV. In nucleotides, the CDR3 is TGTGCCAGCAGCTTAGTTAGCGAGACCGGCTACGAGCAGTACTTC. Translated: CASSLVSETGYEQYF.

The rearrangement links TRBV9 to TRBJ2-1; the D is unclear. Germline CDR1 reads SGDLS; CDR2 reads YYNGEE. CDR3 size: 15 residues. The V gene lost 3 bases and the J gene lost 3 bases, with 13 bases spanning the gap. CDR3 DNA: TGTGCCAGCAGCGCTGGGAACCCTAACTACAATGAGCAGTTCTTC. Amino acid sequence: CASSAGNPNYNEQFF.

This clone was detected only a few times. This chain uses TRBV4-3 with TRBJ2-3; 9 bases match TRBD1. V was clipped by 1 base and J by 2 bases; unmatched bases: 1. From germline, CDR1 is LGHNA and CDR2 YSLEER. The CDR3 contains 15 residues. The DNA for the CDR3 is TGCGCCAGCAGCCAAGGACAGGGGGTCACAGATACGCAGTATTTT. Translating gives CASSQGQGVTDTQYF.

J is TRBJ2-1 and V is TRBV7-9; 8 nucleotides align to TRBD2. CDR1 and CDR2 from the germline V gene are SEHNR and FQNEAQ (reference sequence). V lost 1 base to trimming and J lost 3 bases; unmatched junction nucleotides: 2. The CDR3 length is 15 residues. DNA of the CDR3: TGTGCCAGCAGCTTAGTGCTAGCGGGCTACAATGAGCAGTTCTTC. Its protein is CASSLVLAGYNEQFF.

This clone was seen just once. A junction boundary mismatches the germline segment, possibly from a read error. The chain employs TRBV7-2 and TRBJ2-1, with TRBD2 identical over 14 bases. The germline V gene encodes CDR1 SGHTA and CDR2 FQGNSA. The CDR3 has 12 residues. As DNA, the CDR3 is TGTGCCAGCAGCTTAGTGACTAGCGGGAGGGTCTTC. Translated: CASSLVTSGRVF.

This rearrangement joins TRBV2 to TRBJ2-1; 11 bases are shared with TRBD2. V shed 3 bases, J shed 7 bases, and the junction held 5 bases outside the gene matches. Germline V gives CDR1 SNHLY, CDR2 FYNNEI. The CDR3 contains 15 residues. The CDR3 sequence: CASSETSGMWNEQFF. The CDR3 DNA follows: TGTGCCAGCAGTGAGACTAGCGGGATGTGGAATGAGCAGTTCTTC.

The chain is built from TRBV15 and TRBJ2-2; 11 nucleotides agree with TRBD2. The CDR3 covers 17 residues. The J segment lost 4 bases and the V segment lost 0 bases, leaving 4 bases of the junction unmatched. Per germline, CDR1 LNHNV and CDR2 YYDKDF (reference sequence). The CDR3 nucleotides are TGTGCCACCAGCAGAGAACTAGGGACTAGCGGCACCGGGGAGCTGTTTTTT. It yields the protein CATSRELGTSGTGELFF.

V gene TRBV7-6 combines with J gene TRBJ2-7; perhaps TRBD2 as D (5 bases). The CDR3 spans 15 residues. The ends were cut back, 5 bases at V and 3 bases at J, with 17 bases in the middle. Germline values: CDR1 SGHVS, CDR2 FNYEAQ. The CDR3 nucleotides read TGTGCCAGCAGCCAACGTGGGAGCTCTAGCTACGAGCAGTACTTC. It is translated as CASSQRGSSSYEQYF. Using reference TRBV7-6 and TRBJ2-7 for the parts outside the CDR3, the full variable domain is GAGVSQSPRYKVTKRGQDVALRCDPISGHVSLYWYRQALGQGPEFLTYFNYEAQQDKSGLPNDRFSAERPEGSISTLTIQRTEQRDSAMYRCASSQRGSSSYEQYFGPGTRLTVT.

The chain recombines TRBV5-1 with TRBJ2-5; D possibly matches TRBD1 or TRBD2 (6 bases each). CDR3 size: 13 residues. Trimming left V 2 bases short and J 5 bases short, with 10 bases between. The germline V gene has CDR1 SGHRS and CDR2 YFSETQ. CDR3 DNA: TGCGCCAGCAGCTTACAGGGAGGTGAGACCCAGTACTTC. Encoded protein: CASSLQGGETQYF.

The CDR3 DNA follows: TGTGCCAGCAGCTTAGACGGCCGTCCGGGCTCTGGAAACACCATATATTTT. This translates into CASSLDGRPGSGNTIYF. The chain carries TRBV11-2 and TRBJ1-3; D gene unclear. This CDR3 spans 17 amino acids. Germline CDR1 and CDR2: SGHAT and FQNNGV. The V end lost 0 bases, the J end lost 0 bases, and 12 bases lay between the germline ends.

The gene calls are TRBV27 and TRBJ2-5; 9 nucleotides align to TRBD2. The ends lost 6 bases at V and 1 base at J; junction bases unmatched: 3. Germline CDR1 is MNHEY and CDR2 is SMNVEV (reference sequence). The CDR3 sequence is 14 residues long. CDR3 DNA sequence: TGTGCCAGCAGCCCTAGCGGGGCCCAAGAGACCCAGTACTTC. It encodes CASSPSGAQETQYF.

This clone was seen more than once but under ten times. Other DNA sequences in this specimen translate into the identical CDR3. The V gene is TRBV2, the J gene TRBJ2-2; no clear D gene. CDR3 length: 12 residues. CDR1 and CDR2 (germline): SNHLY, FYNNEI. V lost 6 bases and J 5 bases, leaving 7 bases between the germline ends. DNA for the CDR3: TGTGCCAGCAGCGAACATACCGGGGAGCTGTTTTTT. This gives the protein CASSEHTGELFF.

The chain has TRBV7-2 and TRBJ2-7; D is uncertain. The V gene lost 5 bases and the J gene lost 2 bases, with 16 bases spanning the gap. The CDR3 length is 15 residues. Looked up from germline, CDR1 is SGHTA and CDR2 is FQGNSA. In DNA, the CDR3 is TGTGCCAGCAGCGCGGTTAAGGGCGCCGCCTACGAGCAGTACTTC. It translates to CASSAVKGAAYEQYF.